Following are 6 T cell receptor beta chains from one sample sequenced in a study of blood T cells in healthy people across ages. A J-beta primer mix and a sample-barcoded 5' primer were used in a second PCR of about 7 to 12 cycles. TCRdb independently ran MiXCR on the 5' RACE reads; one entry per CDR3 protein. The sample carries approximately 690,000 distinct CDR3 sequences, 58% recorded once. The specimen sequenced was blood. The receptors shown here come from a man in his 60s in good health.

This chain uses TRBV29-1 with TRBJ2-2, with D tentatively TRBD1 (6 bases). The CDR3 loop spans 12 amino acids. Trimming cost V 6 bases and J 9 bases, with 14 bases left between them. Per the germline V gene, CDR1 is SQVTM and CDR2 is ANQGSEA. CDR3 in DNA: TGCAGCGTCACGGACAGTGGAAGGGAGCTGTTTTTT. Its protein product is CSVTDSGRELFF.

The chain has TRBV27 and TRBJ2-2, with TRBD1 matching over 12 bases. Losses at the gene ends were 5 bases for V and 6 bases for J; bases not matched to a gene: 13. Germline V gives CDR1 MNHEY, CDR2 SMNVEV (reference sequence). There are 18 residues in the CDR3. CDR3 protein: CASSTGTGGGVGAGELFF. The CDR3 DNA reads as TGTGCCAGCAGTACAGGGACAGGGGGCGGAGTAGGGGCCGGGGAGCTGTTTTTT.

The chain joins TRBV29-1 to TRBJ2-3, with D possibly matching TRBD1 (7 bases). In germline, CDR1 is SQVTM, CDR2 ANQGSEA. The CDR3 runs to 15 residues. Trimming pared 6 bases from V and 0 bases from J, leaving 16 bases between. As DNA, the CDR3 is TGCAGCGTCGAGAAGACAGGGACTAGCACAGATACGCAGTATTTT. Encoded protein: CSVEKTGTSTDTQYF.

The chain links TRBV5-1 to TRBJ2-5, with TRBD1 identical over 7 bases. V shed 4 bases, J shed 7 bases, and the junction held 13 bases outside the gene matches. Germline V CDR1 and CDR2: SGHRS, YFSETQ. The CDR3 length is 15 residues. The CDR3 DNA is TGCGCCAGCAGCAGGGCCGGACAGGATGCTGGGACCCAGTACTTC. Residues: CASSRAGQDAGTQYF.

This chain uses TRBV28 with TRBJ2-1; no clear D. Gene TRBJ2-7 matches the end of the DNA better, so the J call may be wrong. The CDR3 has 18 residues. Germline V gene data show CDR1 as MDHEN and CDR2 as SYDVKM. The CDR3 spells CASSLPLWPRLPYNEQYF. The CDR3 nucleotides are TGTGCCAGCAGTTTGCCCTTATGGCCCCGGCTCCCGTACAATGAGCAGTACTTC.

J is TRBJ2-5 and V is TRBV10-3; 13 nucleotides align to TRBD2. Germline-derived CDR1 and CDR2 are ENHRY and SYGVKD. Losses at the gene ends were 6 bases for V and 0 bases for J; bases not matched to a gene: 4. This CDR3 spans 16 amino acids. As DNA, the CDR3 is TGTGCCATCAGCCTAGGACTAGCGGGGGACCAAGAGACCCAGTACTTC. Translation gives CAISLGLAGDQETQYF.